A selection of T cell receptor beta chains follows, all from one sample in a study of blood T cell repertoires in COVID-19. Repertoires were generated with immunoSEQ multiplex PCR, while TCRdb's copy carries only in-frame clones and drops some. The sample has approximately 92,000 clones, more than 70% seen once; the top ten hold 10% to 15%. Source material: peripheral blood. The receptors stem from a woman aged 55 to 70 in a cohort sampled during active or convalescent COVID-19. Both conserved end residues are part of each CDR3. Each record gives: CDR3 length, D gene, V gene, J gene, clone size, CDR3 DNA, CDR3 protein. The D gene is left open where the match is weak. Expanded clones are given a class, and other clones once, few, many or no size at all.

>16|-|TRBV11-1|TRBJ1-1|-
TGTGCCAGCAGCTTAGCCCCGGCAGGCATGAACACTGAAGCTTTCTTT
CASSLAPAGMNTEAFF
>16|-|TRBV5-3|TRBJ2-5|-
TGTGCCAGAAGCTTGGCCCGCCGGGGGTTCCAAGAGACCCAGTACTTC
CARSLARRGFQETQYF
>15|-|TRBV4-1|TRBJ2-2|-
TGCGCCAGCAGCCGCGGACTACCAAACACCGGGGAGCTGTTTTTT
CASSRGLPNTGELFF
>20|TRBD2|TRBV4-1|TRBJ2-1|-
TGCGCCAGCAGCCAAGGGGTAAGACTAGCGGGGGGGCCTCACTACAATGAGCAGTTCTTC
CASSQGVRLAGGPHYNEQFF
>16|-|TRBV5-5|TRBJ1-4|-
TGTGCCAGCAGCTTGGGGTTCGTACAAACTAATGAAAAACTGTTTTTT
CASSLGFVQTNEKLFF
>14|-|TRBV28|TRBJ2-2|once
TGTGCCAGCAGGATACAGGGAATGACCGGGGAGCTGTTTTTT
CASRIQGMTGELFF
>14|-|TRBV19|TRBJ1-3|-
TGTGCCAGTACAGGGATGTTTTCCGAAAACACCATATATTTT
CASTGMFSENTIYF
>15|-|TRBV19|TRBJ1-5|-
TGTGCCAGTAGTATAATGGCAGGCGTCAATCAGCCCCAGCATTTT
CASSIMAGVNQPQHF
>15|-|TRBV21-1|TRBJ1-4|-
TGTGCCAGCAGCATAGGGGCAGGGGGAAACGAAAAACTGTTTTTT
CASSIGAGGNEKLFF
>15|TRBD1|TRBV10-3|TRBJ1-6|-
TGTGCCATCAGGGGACAGGTAGACTATAATTCACCCCTCCACTTT
CAIRGQVDYNSPLHF
>13|-|TRBV30|TRBJ1-2|once
TGTGCCTGGAGCCTTACAGGGAACTATGGCTACACCTTC
CAWSLTGNYGYTF
>17|TRBD2|TRBV2|TRBJ2-2|-
TGTGCCAGCAGGGCCCTAGGCGGGAGGGCTAACACCGGGGAGCTGTTTTTT
CASRALGGRANTGELFF
>14|TRBD1|TRBV28|TRBJ1-2|-
TGTGCCAGCAGCGTCCCGGGACAGGGGTTTGGCTACACCTTC
CASSVPGQGFGYTF
>15|TRBD1|TRBV27|TRBJ1-4|-
TGTGCCAGCAGTCCCCTCGGACAGGGCGGCGAAAAACTGTTTTTT
CASSPLGQGGEKLFF
>18|TRBD1|TRBV7-9|TRBJ1-2|-
TGTGCCAGCAGACCCGGGGACAGGGGATCACGGGGGTCCTATGGCTACACCTTC
CASRPGDRGSRGSYGYTF
>14|-|TRBV19|TRBJ2-7|-
TGTGCCAGTAGTATGCAGCGGAGCTCCTACGAGCAGTACTTC
CASSMQRSSYEQYF
>12|TRBD1|TRBV27|TRBJ2-1|-
TGTGCCAGCAGTAGGACAGGGGCTGAGCAGTTCTTC
CASSRTGAEQFF
>14|TRBD1|TRBV3-1/TRBV3-2|TRBJ1-6|-
TGTGCCAGCAGCCAAGTACAGGGGAGTTCACCCCTCCACTTT
CASSQVQGSSPLHF
>13|TRBD2|TRBV19|TRBJ2-1|-
TGTGCCAGTAGCCCGGGACTAGACAATGAGCAGTTCTTC
CASSPGLDNEQFF
>13|-|TRBV24-1|TRBJ2-1|once
TGTGCCACCAGTGACCTAATTGAAAATGAGCAGTTCTTC
CATSDLIENEQFF
>11|-|TRBV16|TRBJ1-1|-
TGTGCCAGCGCCTGGCGGACTGAAGCTTTCTTT
CASAWRTEAFF
>16|-|TRBV11-2|TRBJ2-1|-
TGTGCCAGCAGCCCCCGAGGTAGCCAACTCTACAATGAGCAGTTCTTC
CASSPRGSQLYNEQFF
>14|-|TRBV5-1|TRBJ2-5|-
TGCGCCAGCAGCTTGGGGGTTCAGGGGGAGACCCAGTACTTC
CASSLGVQGETQYF
>16|TRBD2|TRBV6-1|TRBJ2-1|-
TGTGCCAGCAGTGTACAACTAGCGGGAGTAGGACATGAGCAGTTCTTC
CASSVQLAGVGHEQFF
>14|TRBD1|TRBV24-1|TRBJ1-5|-
TGTGCCACCAGTGATTCAGGGGGCGGTCAGCCCCAGCATTTT
CATSDSGGGQPQHF
>15|TRBD1|TRBV9|TRBJ2-2|-
TGTGCCAGCAGCGAAAAGACAGGGTACACCGGGGAGCTGTTTTTT
CASSEKTGYTGELFF
>15|TRBD1|TRBV15|TRBJ1-4|-
TGTGCCACCAGCAGTAACAGGGGGCAGGGTGAAAAACTGTTTTTT
CATSSNRGQGEKLFF
>11|-|TRBV28|TRBJ2-3|-
TGTGCCACACAGGAGCGCTGGGCGCAGTATTTT
CATQERWAQYF
>14|TRBD1|TRBV5-6|TRBJ1-2|-
TGTGCCAGCAGCGAGACAACAGGGGAGTATGGCTACACCTTC
CASSETTGEYGYTF
>12|-|TRBV2|TRBJ2-7|-
TGTGCCGGCCAAGCCAGGCCCCACGAGCAGTACTTC
CAGQARPHEQYF
>12|-|TRBV10-1|TRBJ2-4|-
TGCGCCAGGTACCTCAGGGGTTACATTCAGTACTTC
CARYLRGYIQYF
>15|-|TRBV3-1/TRBV3-2|TRBJ1-3|-
TGTGCCAGCAGCCGACCGACTAGCTCTGGAAACACCATATATTTT
CASSRPTSSGNTIYF
>17|TRBD1|TRBV5-6|TRBJ1-5|-
TGTGCCAGCAGCTCACGGGACAGGGGCCTCTTAAATCAGCCCCAGCATTTT
CASSSRDRGLLNQPQHF
>16|TRBD2|TRBV9|TRBJ2-5|-
TGTGCCAGCAGCGTTGGCGGTAGCGGGTACCAAGAGACCCAGTACTTC
CASSVGGSGYQETQYF
>13|-|TRBV25-1|TRBJ2-1|once
TGTGCCAGCAGTGAAGAGGGGAGGAATGAGCAGTTCTTC
CASSEEGRNEQFF
>14|TRBD2|TRBV7-3|TRBJ2-2|-
TGTGCCAGCAGCTTGACTAGCGCGGCCGGGGAGCTGTTTTTT
CASSLTSAAGELFF
>15|TRBD1|TRBV7-9|TRBJ2-5|-
TGTGCCAGCAGCTCTCCTAGGACAGGGCTGGAGACCCAGTACTTC
CASSSPRTGLETQYF
>17|-|TRBV3-1/TRBV3-2|TRBJ2-6|-
TGTGCCAGCAGCCATGGAGGGGTACTCTCTGGGGCCAACGTCCTGACTTTC
CASSHGGVLSGANVLTF
>14|TRBD1|TRBV5-5|TRBJ1-3|-
TGTGCCAGCAGCTTGCAACAGGGGCTAGACACCATATATTTT
CASSLQQGLDTIYF
>15|-|TRBV5-1|TRBJ2-1|-
TGCGCCAGCAGCCCCCAATCTGTGGCCCCCAATGAGCAGTTCTTC
CASSPQSVAPNEQFF
>15|TRBD1|TRBV30|TRBJ2-2|-
TGTGCCTGGAGGGGGACAGGGGAGAACACCGGGGAGCTGTTTTTT
CAWRGTGENTGELFF
>13|-|TRBV6-1|TRBJ1-5|-
TGTGCCAGCAGTGAATATAGCAATCAGCCCCAGCATTTT
CASSEYSNQPQHF